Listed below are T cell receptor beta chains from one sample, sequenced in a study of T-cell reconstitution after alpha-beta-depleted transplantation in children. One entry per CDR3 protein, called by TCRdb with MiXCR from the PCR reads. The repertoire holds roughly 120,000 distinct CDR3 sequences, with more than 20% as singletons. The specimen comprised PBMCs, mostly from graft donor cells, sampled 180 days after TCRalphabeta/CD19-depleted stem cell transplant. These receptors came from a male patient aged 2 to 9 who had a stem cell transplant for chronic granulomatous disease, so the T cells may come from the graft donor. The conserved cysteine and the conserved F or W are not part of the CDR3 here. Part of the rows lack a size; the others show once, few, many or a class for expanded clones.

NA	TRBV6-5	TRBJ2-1	ASSFWAGLAGGNEQF
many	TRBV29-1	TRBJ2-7	SVSITGTGVAYEQY
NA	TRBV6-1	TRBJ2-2	ASRDSTITGELF
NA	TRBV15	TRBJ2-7	ATSREQGMSYEQY
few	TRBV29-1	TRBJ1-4	SAMPGNNEKLF
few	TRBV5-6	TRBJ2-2	ASSFRSLGNTGELF
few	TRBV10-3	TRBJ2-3	AISTQGISTDTQY
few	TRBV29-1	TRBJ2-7	SAKGQGAYEQY
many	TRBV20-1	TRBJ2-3	SGAGGTDTQY
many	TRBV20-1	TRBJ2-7	SARDWSTPEQY
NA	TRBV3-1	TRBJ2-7	ASSHPDSYEQY
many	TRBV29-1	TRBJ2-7	SPIGGQGPYEQY
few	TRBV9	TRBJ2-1	ASSGLSSYNEQF
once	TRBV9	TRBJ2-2	ASSVAAGGQTGELF
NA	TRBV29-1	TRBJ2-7	SVEGWDRYEQY
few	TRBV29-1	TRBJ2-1	SVGTGRGNEQF
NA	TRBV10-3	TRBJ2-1	AISESEGAYNEQF
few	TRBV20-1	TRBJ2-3	SAKGFGTDTQY
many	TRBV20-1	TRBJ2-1	SASRTSGGAVDEQF
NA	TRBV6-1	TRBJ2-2	ASRKLAGGSITGELF
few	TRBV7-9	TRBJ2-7	ASSSRGRWSYEQY
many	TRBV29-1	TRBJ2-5	SVSLALKETQY
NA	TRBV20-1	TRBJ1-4	SAREVGTGNEKLF
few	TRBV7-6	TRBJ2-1	ASSFSESGNEQF
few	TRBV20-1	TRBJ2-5	SARDPGTSSWAQQETQY
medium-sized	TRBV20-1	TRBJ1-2	SARDDSNNYGYT
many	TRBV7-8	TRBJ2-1	ASSLQPGSYNEQF
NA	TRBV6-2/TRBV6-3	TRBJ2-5	ASSYSGLETQY
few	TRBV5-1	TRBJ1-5	ASSLEGSNQPQH